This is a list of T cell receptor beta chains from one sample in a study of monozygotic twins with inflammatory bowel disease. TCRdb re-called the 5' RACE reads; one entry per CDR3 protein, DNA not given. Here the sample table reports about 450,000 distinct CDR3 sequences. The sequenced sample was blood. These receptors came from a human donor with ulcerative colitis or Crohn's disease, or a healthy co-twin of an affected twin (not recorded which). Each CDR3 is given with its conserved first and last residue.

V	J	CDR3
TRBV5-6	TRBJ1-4	CASSLVQVNEKLFF
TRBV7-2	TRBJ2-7	CASSPRAGGEQYF
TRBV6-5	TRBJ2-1	CASSYAGTLTNKQFF
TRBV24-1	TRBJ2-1	CATSDWTGKGNEQFF
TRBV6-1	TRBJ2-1	CASTGVAGIENNEQFF
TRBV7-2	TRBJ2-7	CASSTGQTRAIYEQYF
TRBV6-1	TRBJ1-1	CASSQQGLGIFEAFF
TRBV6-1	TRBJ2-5	CASSADSSGKTQYF
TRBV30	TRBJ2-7	CAWSDSHEQYF
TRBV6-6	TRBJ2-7	CASSYFGTREQYF
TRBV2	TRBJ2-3	CASSGGTIQTQYF
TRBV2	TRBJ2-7	CASRDRVGEQYF
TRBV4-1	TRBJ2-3	CASSQDPLAADTQYF
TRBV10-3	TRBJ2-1	CAISESTGRTYNEQFF
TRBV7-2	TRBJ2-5	CASRLTGGKETQYF
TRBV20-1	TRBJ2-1	CSASQGVTYNEQFF
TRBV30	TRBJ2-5	CAWNPTSGGETQYF
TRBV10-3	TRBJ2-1	CAISPGVNEQFF
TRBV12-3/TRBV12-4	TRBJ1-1	CASSFQTGGGTEAFF
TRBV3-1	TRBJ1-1	CASSQPPRTGNTEAFF
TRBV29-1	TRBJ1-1	CSVGQQAGAFF
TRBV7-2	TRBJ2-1	CASSLVPVSSYNEQFF
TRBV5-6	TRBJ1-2	CASTQQGSHGYTF
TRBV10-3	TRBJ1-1	CAISDRPGGEAFF
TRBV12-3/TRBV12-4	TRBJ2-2	CASTLGTGSPGELFF
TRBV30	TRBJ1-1	CACTTRDVAFF
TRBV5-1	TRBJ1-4	CASIPTGQGAWEKLFF
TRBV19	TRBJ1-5	CASSIAGQLNQPQHF
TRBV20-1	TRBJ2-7	CSANRDSLSYEQYF
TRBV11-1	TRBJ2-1	CASSLSSGGSYSYNEQFF